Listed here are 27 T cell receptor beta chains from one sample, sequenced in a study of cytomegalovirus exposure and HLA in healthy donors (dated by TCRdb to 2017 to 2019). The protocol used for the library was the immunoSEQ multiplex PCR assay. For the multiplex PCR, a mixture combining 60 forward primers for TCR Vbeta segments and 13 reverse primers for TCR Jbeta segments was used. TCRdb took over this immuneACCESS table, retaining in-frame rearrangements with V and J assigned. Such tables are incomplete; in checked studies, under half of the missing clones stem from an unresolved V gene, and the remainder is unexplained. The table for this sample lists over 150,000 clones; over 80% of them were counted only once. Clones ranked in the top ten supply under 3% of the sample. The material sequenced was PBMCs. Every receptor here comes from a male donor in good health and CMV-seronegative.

CDR3 DNA sequence: TGTGCCAGCTCACTCGGGACAGTTACAGATACGCAGTATTTT. Translating gives CASSLGTVTDTQYF. The V call is TRBV18, the J call TRBJ2-3; TRBD1 matches 7 bases. The CDR3 totals 14 residues. J lost 3 bases, V lost 4 bases, and 4 bases had no gene match. Germline V gene lookup returns CDR1 KGHSH and CDR2 LQKENI.

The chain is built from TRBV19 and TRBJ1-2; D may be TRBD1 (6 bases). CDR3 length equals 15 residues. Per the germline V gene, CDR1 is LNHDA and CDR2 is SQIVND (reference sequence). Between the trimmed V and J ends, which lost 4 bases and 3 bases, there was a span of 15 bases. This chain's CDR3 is CASSSPRGAYYGYTF. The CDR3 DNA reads TGTGCCAGTAGTAGCCCCAGGGGCGCCTACTATGGCTACACCTTC.

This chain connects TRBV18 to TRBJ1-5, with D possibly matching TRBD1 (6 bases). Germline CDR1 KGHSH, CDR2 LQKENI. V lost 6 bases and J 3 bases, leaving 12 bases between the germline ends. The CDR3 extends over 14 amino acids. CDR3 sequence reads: CASSSGVSNQPQHF. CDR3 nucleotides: TGTGCCAGCTCTTCAGGGGTTTCCAATCAGCCCCAGCATTTT.

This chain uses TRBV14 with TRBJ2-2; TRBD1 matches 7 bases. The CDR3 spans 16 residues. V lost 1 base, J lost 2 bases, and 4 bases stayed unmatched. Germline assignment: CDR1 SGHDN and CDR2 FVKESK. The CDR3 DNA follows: TGTGCCAGCAGCCAAGGGGGGACAGCTAACACCGGGGAGCTGTTTTTT. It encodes CASSQGGTANTGELFF.

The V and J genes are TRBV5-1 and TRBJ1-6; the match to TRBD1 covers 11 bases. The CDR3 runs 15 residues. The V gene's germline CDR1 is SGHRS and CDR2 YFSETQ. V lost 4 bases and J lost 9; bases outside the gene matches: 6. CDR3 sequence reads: CASSAGTGGSSPLHF. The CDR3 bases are TGCGCCAGCAGCGCCGGGACAGGGGGTTCTTCACCCCTCCACTTT.

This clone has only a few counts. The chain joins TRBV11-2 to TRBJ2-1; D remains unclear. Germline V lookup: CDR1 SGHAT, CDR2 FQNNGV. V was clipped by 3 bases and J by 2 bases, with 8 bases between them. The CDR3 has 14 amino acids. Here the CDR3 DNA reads TGTGCCAGCAGCTTTCTAGTGCCCTACAATGAGCAGTTCTTC. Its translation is CASSFLVPYNEQFF.

CDR3 in amino acids: CASSQESVALNTEAFF. The CDR3, as DNA: TGCGCCAGCAGCCAAGAAAGCGTGGCACTGAACACTGAAGCTTTCTTT. The chain is built from TRBV4-1 and TRBJ1-1; D is uncertain. The length of the CDR3 is 16 residues. V was cut by 0 bases and J by 0 bases, with 11 bases left in between. Germline-derived CDR1 and CDR2 are MGHRA and YSYEKL.

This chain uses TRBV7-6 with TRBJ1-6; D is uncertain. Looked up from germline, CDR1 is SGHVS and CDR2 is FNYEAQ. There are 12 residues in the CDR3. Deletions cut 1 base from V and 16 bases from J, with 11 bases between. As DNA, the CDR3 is TGTGCCAGCAGCTTAGATCTTCGGGAACTCCACTTT. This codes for CASSLDLRELHF.

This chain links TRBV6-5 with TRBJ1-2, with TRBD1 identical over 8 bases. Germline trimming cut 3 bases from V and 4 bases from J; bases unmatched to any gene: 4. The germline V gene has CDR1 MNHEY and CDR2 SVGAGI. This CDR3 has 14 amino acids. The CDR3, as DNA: TGTGCCAGCAGTTATTCAGGGGGCCCCTATGGCTACACCTTC. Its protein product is CASSYSGGPYGYTF.

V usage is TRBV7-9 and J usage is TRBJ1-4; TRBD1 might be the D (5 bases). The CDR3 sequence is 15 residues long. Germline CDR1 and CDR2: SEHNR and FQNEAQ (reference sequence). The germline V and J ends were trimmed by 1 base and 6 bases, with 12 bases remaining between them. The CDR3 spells CASSLGTLRDEKLFF. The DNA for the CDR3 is TGTGCCAGCAGCTTAGGGACACTAAGGGATGAAAAACTGTTTTTT. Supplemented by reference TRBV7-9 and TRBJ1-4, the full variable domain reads DTGVSQNPRHKITKRGQNVTFRCDPISEHNRLYWYRQTLGQGPEFLTYFQNEAQLEKSRLLSDRFSAERPKGSFSTLEIQRTEQGDSAMYLCASSLGTLRDEKLFFGSGTQLSVL.

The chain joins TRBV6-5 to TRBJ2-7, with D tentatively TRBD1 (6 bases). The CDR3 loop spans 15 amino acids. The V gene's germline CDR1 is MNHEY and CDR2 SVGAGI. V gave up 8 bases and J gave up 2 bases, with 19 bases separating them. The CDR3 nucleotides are TGTGCCAGCGCGTACAACAGGGCGCAAACCTACGAGCAGTACTTC. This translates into CASAYNRAQTYEQYF.

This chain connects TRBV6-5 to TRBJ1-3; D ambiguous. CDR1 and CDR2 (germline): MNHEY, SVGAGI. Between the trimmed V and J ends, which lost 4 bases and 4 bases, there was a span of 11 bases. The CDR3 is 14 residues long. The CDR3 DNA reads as TGTGCCAGCAGTTCGGTCACTTCGGGAAACACCATATATTTT. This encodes CASSSVTSGNTIYF.

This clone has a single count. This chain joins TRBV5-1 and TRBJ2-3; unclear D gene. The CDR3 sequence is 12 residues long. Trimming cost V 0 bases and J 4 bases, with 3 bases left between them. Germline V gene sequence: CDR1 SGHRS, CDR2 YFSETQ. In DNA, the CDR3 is TGCGCCAGCAGCTTGGAGCCAGATACGCAGTATTTT. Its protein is CASSLEPDTQYF.

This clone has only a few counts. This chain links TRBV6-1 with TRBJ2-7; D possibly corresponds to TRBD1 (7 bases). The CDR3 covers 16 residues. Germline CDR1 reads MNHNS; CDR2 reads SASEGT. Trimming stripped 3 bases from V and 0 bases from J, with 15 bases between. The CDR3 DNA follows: TGTGCCAGCAGTGATCCAACAGGGGACTTCTCCTACGAGCAGTACTTC. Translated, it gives CASSDPTGDFSYEQYF.

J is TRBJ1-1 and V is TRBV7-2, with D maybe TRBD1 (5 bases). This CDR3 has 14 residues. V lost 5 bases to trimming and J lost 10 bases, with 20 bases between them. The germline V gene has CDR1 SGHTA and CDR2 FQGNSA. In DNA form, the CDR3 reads TGTGCCAGCAGCCTGGAACCGGGACTCGGGAGAGCTTTCTTT. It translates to CASSLEPGLGRAFF. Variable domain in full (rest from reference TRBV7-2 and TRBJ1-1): GAGVSQSPSNKVTEKGKDVELRCDPISGHTALYWYRQSLGQGLEFLIYFQGNSAPDKSGLPSDRFSAERTGGSVSTLTIQRTQQEDSAVYLCASSLEPGLGRAFFGQGTRLTVV.

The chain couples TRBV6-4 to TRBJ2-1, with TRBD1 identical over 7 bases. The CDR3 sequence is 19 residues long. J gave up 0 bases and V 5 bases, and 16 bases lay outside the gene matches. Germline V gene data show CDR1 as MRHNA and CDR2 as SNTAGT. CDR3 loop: CASSQEPGTEHSSYNEQFF. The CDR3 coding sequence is TGTGCCAGCAGTCAAGAGCCCGGGACAGAACACAGCTCCTACAATGAGCAGTTCTTC.

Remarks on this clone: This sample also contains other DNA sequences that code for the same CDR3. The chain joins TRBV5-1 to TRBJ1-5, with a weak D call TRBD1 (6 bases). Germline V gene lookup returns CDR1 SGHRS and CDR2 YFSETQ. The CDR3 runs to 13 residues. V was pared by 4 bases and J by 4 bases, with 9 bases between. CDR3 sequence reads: CASSLQGNQPQHF. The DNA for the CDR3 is TGCGCCAGCAGCCTACAGGGAAATCAGCCCCAGCATTTT.

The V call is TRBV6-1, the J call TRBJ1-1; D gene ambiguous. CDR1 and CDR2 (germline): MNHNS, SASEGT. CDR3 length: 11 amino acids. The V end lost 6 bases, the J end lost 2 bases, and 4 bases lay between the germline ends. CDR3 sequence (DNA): TGTGCCAGCAGACATAACACTGAAGCTTTCTTT. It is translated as CASRHNTEAFF.

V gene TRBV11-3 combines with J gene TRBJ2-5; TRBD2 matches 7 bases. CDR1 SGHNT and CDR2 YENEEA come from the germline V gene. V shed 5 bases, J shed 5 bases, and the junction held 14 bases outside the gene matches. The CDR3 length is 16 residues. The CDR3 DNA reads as TGTGCCAGCAGCCGCGGTGGAGCGGGGCTGAGGGAGACCCAGTACTTC. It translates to CASSRGGAGLRETQYF.

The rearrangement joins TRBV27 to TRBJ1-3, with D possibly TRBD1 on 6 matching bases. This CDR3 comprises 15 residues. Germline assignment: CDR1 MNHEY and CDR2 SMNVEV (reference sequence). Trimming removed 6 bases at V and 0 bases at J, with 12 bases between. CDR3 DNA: TGTGCCAGCAGCCGTGACAGGAGCTCTGGAAACACCATATATTTT. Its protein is CASSRDRSSGNTIYF.

CDR3 loop: CASSEYGAFF. For the CDR3, the DNA is TGTGCCAGCAGTGAATACGGAGCTTTCTTT. The chain has TRBV6-1 and TRBJ1-1; D unclear. V was trimmed by 2 bases and J by 10 bases, leaving 5 bases between them. Germline CDR1 reads MNHNS; CDR2 reads SASEGT. CDR3 length: 10 residues.

CDR3 bases: TGTGCCAGCAGCTCGCGTACGGGTGGCGGCACTGAAGCTTTCTTT. Translated, it gives CASSSRTGGGTEAFF. The chain links TRBV5-4 to TRBJ1-1; D call uncertain. V was cut by 3 bases and J by 4 bases, with 16 bases left in between. CDR3 length equals 15 residues. Germline assignment: CDR1 SGHNT and CDR2 YYREEE (reference sequence).

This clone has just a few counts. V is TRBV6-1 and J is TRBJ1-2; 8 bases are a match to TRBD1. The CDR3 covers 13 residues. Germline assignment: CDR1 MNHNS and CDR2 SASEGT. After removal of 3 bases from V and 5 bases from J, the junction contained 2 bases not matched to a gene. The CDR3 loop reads CASSEDRAYGYTF. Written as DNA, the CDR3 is TGTGCCAGCAGTGAGGACAGGGCATATGGCTACACCTTC.

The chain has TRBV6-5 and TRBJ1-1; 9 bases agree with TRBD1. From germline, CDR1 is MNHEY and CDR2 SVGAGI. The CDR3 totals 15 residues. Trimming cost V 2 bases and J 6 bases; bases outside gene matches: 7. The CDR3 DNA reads TGTGCCAGCAGTTACGGGGACAGGGAGGTATCTGAAGCTTTCTTT. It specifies CASSYGDREVSEAFF.

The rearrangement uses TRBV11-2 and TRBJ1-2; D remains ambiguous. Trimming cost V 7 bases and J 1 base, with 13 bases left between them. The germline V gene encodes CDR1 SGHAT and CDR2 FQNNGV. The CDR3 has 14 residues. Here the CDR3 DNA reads TGTGCCAGCACCCCTCAGAGGGTTAACTATGGCTACACCTTC. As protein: CASTPQRVNYGYTF.

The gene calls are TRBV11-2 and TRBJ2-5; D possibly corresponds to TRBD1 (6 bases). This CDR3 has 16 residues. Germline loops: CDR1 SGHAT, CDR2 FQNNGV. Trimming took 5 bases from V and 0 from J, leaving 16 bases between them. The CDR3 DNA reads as TGTGCCAGCAGCCCCCGACAGGCCAGGAACCAAGAGACCCAGTACTTC. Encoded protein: CASSPRQARNQETQYF.

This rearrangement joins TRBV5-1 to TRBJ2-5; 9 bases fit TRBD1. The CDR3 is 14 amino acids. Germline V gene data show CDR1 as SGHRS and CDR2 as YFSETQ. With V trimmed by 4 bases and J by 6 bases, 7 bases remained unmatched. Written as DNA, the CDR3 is TGCGCCAGCAGCGGTACAGGGGGCGCGAAGACCCAGTACTTC. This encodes CASSGTGGAKTQYF.